Below are 24 T cell receptor beta chains sequenced from a single sample in a study of blood T cell repertoires in COVID-19 (dated by TCRdb to 2019 to 2021). Receptor libraries were prepared by the immunoSEQ multiplex PCR assay. The source is immuneACCESS, and TCRdb retained only in-frame sequences with V and J called. Part of the clones is not carried over; for the studies checked, unresolved V genes explain less than half of this, and the remainder is unexplained. This sample holds around 160,000 clones; about nine tenths were observed only once. The ten largest clones capture under 3% of the sample. The sequenced sample consisted of peripheral blood. These receptors were collected from a human donor in a cohort sampled during active COVID-19.

V and J are TRBV11-3 and TRBJ2-1, with 10 bases aligning to TRBD1. CDR3 length equals 18 residues. The ends lost 5 bases at V and 8 bases at J; junction bases unmatched: 18. Germline V lookup: CDR1 SGHNT, CDR2 YENEEA. The chain's CDR3 is CASSHVSTSGTGDDEQFF. Written as DNA, the CDR3 is TGTGCCAGCAGCCATGTTTCGACCTCCGGGACAGGGGACGATGAGCAGTTCTTC.

The sample holds one count of this clone. This rearrangement joins TRBV10-3 to TRBJ1-1, with 7 bases matching TRBD1. Germline V gene data show CDR1 as ENHRY and CDR2 as SYGVKD. Trimming cost V 7 bases and J 6 bases; bases outside gene matches: 11. CDR3 size: 14 residues. CDR3 sequence (DNA): TGTGCCATCAAGCGACAGGGCGAAAACGCTGAAGCTTTCTTT. Translation gives CAIKRQGENAEAFF.

The CDR3 here is CASSQQPVTGTGNTIYF. The CDR3 DNA reads as TGCGCCAGCAGCCAACAACCCGTAACAGGGACAGGAAACACCATATATTTT. The V and J genes are TRBV4-3 and TRBJ1-3; tentative D call: TRBD1 (6 bases). Germline V gene data show CDR1 as LGHNA and CDR2 as YSLEER. V lost 2 bases to trimming and J lost 4 bases, with 18 bases between them. The CDR3 runs to 17 residues.

The V gene is TRBV9, the J gene TRBJ2-1, with D possibly TRBD2 on 5 matching bases. The CDR3 has 14 residues. Germline loops: CDR1 SGDLS, CDR2 YYNGEE. Trimming took off 0 bases at V and 8 bases at J, with 12 bases between the two ends. The CDR3 region is CASSVEQPEDEQFF. DNA for the CDR3: TGTGCCAGCAGCGTAGAACAGCCGGAGGATGAGCAGTTCTTC.

The J gene is TRBJ2-7, the V gene TRBV19; 7 bases map to TRBD1. Germline V gives CDR1 LNHDA, CDR2 SQIVND (reference sequence). With 2 bases clipped from V and 0 bases from J, the junction kept 13 bases outside the gene matches. The CDR3 runs to 18 residues. CDR3 DNA: TGTGCCAGTAGTATAAAGTTAGTCGTCGGGACAGACTCCTACGAGCAGTACTTC. Encoded protein: CASSIKLVVGTDSYEQYF.

The chain recombines TRBV27 with TRBJ2-1; possibly TRBD1 for D (6 bases). V lost 6 bases and J 5 bases, leaving 20 bases between the germline ends. Looked up from germline, CDR1 is MNHEY and CDR2 is SMNVEV (reference sequence). The CDR3 is 16 amino acids. CDR3 DNA sequence: TGTGCCAGCAGCCCCGCGCAATACAGGGCTCACAATGAGCAGTTCTTC. This gives the protein CASSPAQYRAHNEQFF.

The chain is built from TRBV7-2 and TRBJ2-7; TRBD1 is a possible D gene (5 bases). Germline loops: CDR1 SGHTA, CDR2 FQGNSA. The germline V and J ends were trimmed by 3 bases and 2 bases, with 8 bases remaining between them. The CDR3 sequence is 13 residues long. For the CDR3, the DNA is TGTGCCAGCAGCTTTCACAGGACCTACGAGCAGTACTTC. Protein product: CASSFHRTYEQYF.

The chain uses TRBV6-2 or TRBV6-3 and TRBJ1-2; possible D gene TRBD1, 5 bases. The V gene lost 5 bases and the J gene lost 2 bases, with 9 bases spanning the gap. The CDR3 is made up of 13 amino acids. CDR1 is MNHEY and CDR2 is SVGEGT in the germline V gene. CDR3 DNA sequence: TGTGCCAGCAGTGGGGCTGCAAACTATGGCTACACCTTC. Protein sequence: CASSGAANYGYTF.

V usage is TRBV7-9 and J usage is TRBJ2-7; no clear D gene. Germline values: CDR1 SEHNR, CDR2 FQNEAQ (reference sequence). V was clipped by 6 bases and J by 3 bases, with 12 bases between them. The CDR3 has 13 amino acids. The CDR3 nucleotides read TGTGCCAGCAGTCCGACGGCGGTCTACGAGCAGTACTTC. Residues: CASSPTAVYEQYF.

CDR3 region: CASSFGQGGGETQYF. DNA for the CDR3: TGTGCCAGCAGTTTCGGACAGGGCGGAGGAGAGACCCAGTACTTC. The rearrangement uses TRBV28 and TRBJ2-5; TRBD1 aligns across 8 bases. V shed 3 bases and J 4 bases; nucleotides not matched to a gene: 7. Germline V gives CDR1 MDHEN, CDR2 SYDVKM. The CDR3 is 15 residues long.

The V and J genes are TRBV2 and TRBJ2-5, with TRBD1 identical over 8 bases. The length of the CDR3 is 14 residues. J was trimmed by 4 bases and V by 7 bases; bases with no gene match: 8. Germline CDR1 and CDR2: SNHLY and FYNNEI. The CDR3 loop is CASTKIRGPETQYF. CDR3 in DNA: TGTGCCAGCACGAAAATCAGGGGGCCAGAGACCCAGTACTTC.

This chain connects TRBV4-2 to TRBJ2-3; TRBD2 matches 7 bases. The germline V gene encodes CDR1 LGHNA and CDR2 YNFKEQ. The CDR3 contains 14 residues. J was trimmed by 5 bases and V by 1 base; bases with no gene match: 3. The CDR3 spells CASSQAPGGDTQYF. CDR3 nucleotide sequence: TGTGCCAGCAGCCAAGCCCCGGGAGGAGATACGCAGTATTTT.

The chain carries TRBV18 and TRBJ1-2; 10 bases are shared with TRBD1. V shed 3 bases and J 5 bases; nucleotides not matched to a gene: 3. Germline CDR1 reads KGHSH; CDR2 reads LQKENI. The CDR3 spans 14 residues. Here the CDR3 reads CASSPQDRGYGYTF. In nucleotides, the CDR3 is TGTGCCAGCTCACCCCAGGACAGGGGGTATGGCTACACCTTC.

The J gene is TRBJ1-5, the V gene TRBV28; a weak D match, TRBD1 (6 bases). The CDR3 is 16 amino acids. V gave up 1 base and J gave up 5 bases, with 15 bases separating them. Germline CDR1 reads MDHEN; CDR2 reads SYDVKM. The CDR3 protein is CASSLLGDTTHQPQHF. The CDR3 bases are TGTGCCAGCAGTTTATTAGGGGACACAACCCATCAGCCCCAGCATTTT.

The chain couples TRBV10-1 to TRBJ2-7; no firm D call. Germline-derived CDR1 and CDR2 are WNHNN and SYGVQD (reference sequence). With 8 bases removed from V and 1 base from J, the gap between germline ends came to 9 bases. The CDR3 loop spans 12 amino acids. Here the CDR3 reads CASAESSYEQYF. CDR3 bases: TGCGCCAGCGCGGAGAGTTCCTACGAGCAGTACTTC.

The chain recombines TRBV19 with TRBJ2-3, with no clear D. Looked up from germline, CDR1 is LNHDA and CDR2 is SQIVND (reference sequence). The CDR3 consists of 13 residues. The ends were cut back, 1 base at V and 8 bases at J, with 10 bases in the middle. The CDR3 spells CASSIGHTGTQYF. For the CDR3, the DNA is TGTGCCAGTAGTATAGGCCACACGGGTACGCAGTATTTT.

The rearrangement links TRBV7-9 to TRBJ1-6, with 8 bases identical to TRBD1. CDR3 size: 15 residues. CDR1 is SEHNR, CDR2 FQNEAQ, per germline (reference sequence). V lost 5 bases to trimming and J lost 10 bases; unmatched junction nucleotides: 10. The CDR3 DNA is TGTGCCAGCAGCCCTACCCGACAGGGGATGTCACCCCTCCACTTT. Protein product: CASSPTRQGMSPLHF.

The chain combines TRBV19 with TRBJ2-1, with 15 bases identical to TRBD2. Germline lookup yields CDR1 LNHDA and CDR2 SQIVND (reference sequence). The CDR3 spans 17 residues. The V segment lost 5 bases and the J segment 3 bases; nucleotides outside the gene matches: 5. The CDR3: CASSGPGLAGGYNEQFF. The CDR3 region has the DNA TGTGCCAGTAGTGGACCGGGACTAGCGGGGGGCTACAATGAGCAGTTCTTC.

This chain uses TRBV4-3 with TRBJ1-6; 9 positions agree with TRBD1. In germline, CDR1 is LGHNA, CDR2 YSLEER. Losses at the gene ends were 0 bases for V and 7 bases for J; bases not matched to a gene: 4. This CDR3 spans 16 amino acids. DNA for the CDR3: TGCGCCAGCAGCCAAGACTCTGGACAGGGGAATTCACCCCTCCACTTT. Protein product: CASSQDSGQGNSPLHF.

The chain couples TRBV9 to TRBJ2-5; 8 bases align to TRBD1. The J segment lost 2 bases and the V segment lost 4 bases, leaving 7 bases of the junction unmatched. Germline V CDR1 and CDR2: SGDLS, YYNGEE. This CDR3 has 15 amino acids. CDR3 loop: CASSPRQGFQETQYF. The CDR3 nucleotides are TGTGCCAGCAGCCCAAGACAGGGGTTTCAAGAGACCCAGTACTTC.

CDR3 in amino acids: CASSLGAQGALGNTIYF. DNA of the CDR3: TGTGCCAGCAGCTTAGGGGCACAGGGGGCCCTTGGAAACACCATATATTTT. The chain carries TRBV7-2 and TRBJ1-3, with 9 nucleotides matching TRBD1. V shed 1 base and J 3 bases; nucleotides not matched to a gene: 7. Germline CDR1 reads SGHTA; CDR2 reads FQGNSA. The CDR3 is made up of 17 amino acids.

The table lists this clone with a count of one. The chain recombines TRBV6-5 with TRBJ2-3; 10 bases are a match to TRBD2. The CDR3 covers 16 residues. Germline trimming cut 2 bases from V and 3 bases from J; bases unmatched to any gene: 5. CDR1 is MNHEY, CDR2 SVGAGI, per germline. The CDR3 loop reads CASSYRGLASTDTQYF. CDR3 in DNA: TGTGCCAGCAGTTACAGGGGACTAGCGTCGACAGATACGCAGTATTTT.

The CDR3 nucleotides read TGTGCCAGCAGCCCCCGGACAGGGCAAACTGAAGCTTTCTTT. Its translation: CASSPRTGQTEAFF. The chain carries TRBV14 and TRBJ1-1; 8 bases align to TRBD1. J gave up 5 bases and V 4 bases, and 6 bases lay outside the gene matches. The CDR3 contains 14 residues. The germline gives CDR1 SGHDN, CDR2 FVKESK.

The count of this clone is one. The gene calls are TRBV18 and TRBJ2-5; tentatively, D is TRBD2 (6 bases). CDR1 KGHSH and CDR2 LQKENI come from the germline V gene. CDR3 size: 13 residues. The V end lost 5 bases, the J end lost 5 bases, and 12 bases lay between the germline ends. The CDR3 DNA reads as TGTGCCAGCTCATCGGGAGCAGGGGAGACCCAGTACTTC. This gives the protein CASSSGAGETQYF.